These 21 T cell receptor beta chains were all obtained from the same sample, sequenced in a study of T-cell memory formation after mild COVID-19. TCRdb re-called the 5' RACE reads through MiXCR, storing one row per CDR3 protein. This table holds approximately 400,000 distinct CDR3 sequences, roughly 18% found once. Sequencing used PBMCs or a T cell subset sorted from them (not recorded which). The receptors were gathered from a man aged 18-30 years who had mild COVID-19 (a few samples of this study predate the infection). Cell type and time point are not known.

The sample holds a few counts of this clonotype. The rearrangement links TRBV5-5 to TRBJ1-1; D gene unclear. Trimming pared 8 bases from V and 8 bases from J, leaving 13 bases between. Germline V gene lookup returns CDR1 SGHKS and CDR2 YYEKEE (reference sequence). CDR3 length: 11 amino acids. CDR3 sequence: CASVGQLEAFF. CDR3 in DNA: TGTGCCAGTGTCGGGCAATTAGAAGCTTTCTTT.

This clonotype appeared a few times. The chain employs TRBV3-1 and TRBJ2-3, with D perhaps TRBD2 (6 bases). This CDR3 has 14 residues. V shed 4 bases and J shed 5 bases, with 13 bases lying between them. Germline-derived CDR1 and CDR2 are LGHDT and YNNKEL (reference sequence). The CDR3 here is CASSLTSSGDTQYF. The CDR3 region has the DNA TGTGCCAGCAGCCTAACTAGCAGTGGAGATACGCAGTATTTT.

In this sample, this clonotype turned up a few times. The chain links TRBV30 to TRBJ2-3; no reliable D call. With 2 bases removed from V and 5 bases from J, the gap between germline ends came to 2 bases. The CDR3 length is 10 residues. Germline CDR1 and CDR2: GTSNPN and SVGIG (reference sequence). The CDR3 bases are TGTGCCTGGAGTCAAGATACGCAGTATTTT. Protein sequence: CAWSQDTQYF.

This chain uses TRBV28 with TRBJ1-3; no firm D call. The CDR3 is made up of 13 amino acids. V lost 6 bases to trimming and J lost 7 bases, with 13 bases between them. Germline-derived CDR1 and CDR2 are MDHEN and SYDVKM. The CDR3 here is CASRSTPVNTIYF. The CDR3, as DNA: TGTGCCAGCAGATCGACTCCGGTTAACACCATATATTTT.

This clonotype turned up a few times. The V and J genes are TRBV20-1 and TRBJ2-3; D possibly matches TRBD1 or TRBD2 (5 bases each). Germline V CDR1 and CDR2: DFQATT, SNEGSKA (reference sequence). Deletions cut 6 bases from V and 2 bases from J, with 18 bases between. This CDR3 region has 15 residues. The CDR3 DNA sequence: TGCAGTGCACGGTCCCCCCAGGGAGACACAGATACGCAGTATTTT. This gives the protein CSARSPQGDTDTQYF.

The V and J genes are TRBV20-1 and TRBJ2-4, with 10 bases identical to TRBD1. V was pared by 0 bases and J by 0 bases, with 5 bases of the junction left unmatched. The CDR3 sequence is 17 residues long. Germline CDR1 DFQATT, CDR2 SNEGSKA (reference sequence). The chain's CDR3 is CSARDPDRGLAKNIQYF. CDR3 DNA: TGCAGTGCTAGAGATCCTGACAGGGGGCTAGCCAAAAACATTCAGTACTTC.

This clonotype was detected only a few times. This sequence joins TRBV12-3 or TRBV12-4 and TRBJ2-2; TRBD2 matches 7 bases. Trimming cost V 3 bases and J 4 bases; bases outside gene matches: 5. The CDR3 has 15 amino acids. The CDR3 DNA reads TGTGCCAGCAGTTTTTGGGGGGGGGGCACCGGGGAGCTGTTTTTT. Its translation: CASSFWGGGTGELFF.

This clonotype was seen only a few times. The rearrangement links TRBV7-2 to TRBJ2-2; D may be TRBD1 (7 bases). Germline-derived CDR1 and CDR2 are SGHTA and FQGNSA. V dropped 4 bases and J dropped 7 bases, with 13 bases sitting between them. The CDR3 totals 14 residues. CDR3 amino acids: CASSYVQGGGELFF. For the CDR3, the DNA is TGTGCCAGCAGCTACGTCCAGGGGGGCGGGGAGCTGTTTTTT.

The table lists this clonotype with a few counts. The rearrangement links TRBV18 to TRBJ2-3; 12 nucleotides match TRBD1. CDR1 and CDR2 from the germline V gene are KGHSH and LQKENI. This CDR3 has 17 residues. V dropped 1 base and J dropped 4; count of bases not matched to a gene: 6. CDR3 sequence: CASSPRRGQGAPDTQYF. The CDR3 DNA reads as TGTGCCAGCTCACCACGGAGGGGACAGGGGGCCCCAGATACGCAGTATTTT.

The J gene is TRBJ1-2, the V gene TRBV20-1; possible D gene TRBD1, 6 bases. Germline loops: CDR1 DFQATT, CDR2 SNEGSKA (reference sequence). The CDR3 has 14 residues. V lost 6 bases, J lost 3 bases, and 17 bases lay in between. CDR3 amino acids: CSAQVLQGDYGYTF. The CDR3 DNA reads as TGCAGTGCCCAAGTACTACAGGGAGACTATGGCTACACCTTC.

V is TRBV6-2 or TRBV6-3 and J is TRBJ2-7, with a tentative D call TRBD1 (5 bases). From germline, CDR1 is MNHEY and CDR2 SVGEGT. The CDR3 has 15 amino acids. V was clipped by 4 bases and J by 6 bases, with 19 bases between them. As DNA, the CDR3 is TGTGCCAGCAGTTCTATCGGCGCCAGGGCCACCGAGCAGTACGTC. Translation gives CASSSIGARATEQYV.

This clonotype was found a few times. V and J are TRBV5-6 and TRBJ2-3, with D perhaps assigned TRBD1 or TRBD2 (7 bases each). V lost 6 bases, J lost 2 bases, and 16 bases lay in between. The germline V gene encodes CDR1 SGHDT and CDR2 YYEEEE. The CDR3 length is 15 residues. In nucleotides, the CDR3 is TGTGCCAGCACCAGGGGGACTACCCACACAGATACGCAGTATTTT. This encodes CASTRGTTHTDTQYF.

This clonotype was seen repeatedly, ten times or more. The chain employs TRBV7-9 and TRBJ1-1, with a possible D match to TRBD1 (5 bases). CDR1 SEHNR and CDR2 FQNEAQ come from the germline V gene (reference sequence). This CDR3 comprises 14 residues. The V and J ends lost 5 bases and 1 base respectively, with 11 bases between them. CDR3 DNA: TGTGCCAGCAGCGAGATCGGGGGGAACACTGAAGCTTTCTTT. This codes for CASSEIGGNTEAFF.

This clonotype was seen a few times. The junction differs from germline at one of its ends, possibly a read error. The chain combines TRBV7-2 with TRBJ1-4; D may be TRBD1 (5 bases). Germline CDR1 reads SGHTA; CDR2 reads FQGNSA. CDR3 length equals 11 residues. CDR3 loop: CASSLRGGGTF. CDR3 sequence (DNA): TGTGCCAGCAGCTTAAGGGGTGGGGGGACTTTT.

The genes are TRBV9 and TRBJ1-1; TRBD1 agrees at 7 bases. Germline lookup yields CDR1 SGDLS and CDR2 YYNGEE. After removal of 2 bases from V and 4 bases from J, the junction contained 8 bases not matched to a gene. CDR3 size: 15 residues. The DNA of the CDR3 is TGTGCCAGCAGCGTCCGATCGACAGGGCTCACTGAAGCTTTCTTT. This gives the protein CASSVRSTGLTEAFF.

The CDR3 loop reads CASSYGEDDPDTQYF. In DNA, the CDR3 is TGTGCCAGCAGTTACGGGGAGGACGACCCGGATACGCAGTATTTT. The chain has TRBV6-2 or TRBV6-3 and TRBJ2-3; a possible D gene is TRBD2 (6 bases). CDR3 length equals 15 residues. The V end lost 2 bases, the J end lost 6 bases, and 15 bases lay between the germline ends. CDR1 is MNHEY and CDR2 is SVGEGT in the germline V gene.

This clonotype showed up many times. This chain uses TRBV18 with TRBJ2-1; TRBD2 matches at 11 bases. The CDR3 is 14 residues long. Germline V gives CDR1 KGHSH, CDR2 LQKENI. The V and J ends lost 3 bases and 10 bases, in that order; junction bases with no gene match: 5. This CDR3 is CASSPLAGGEEQFF. The CDR3 DNA is TGTGCCAGCTCACCGCTAGCGGGGGGTGAGGAGCAGTTCTTC.

This clonotype was detected only a few times. The rearrangement joins TRBV6-2 or TRBV6-3 to TRBJ1-1; 7 bases fit TRBD1. The CDR3 is 15 amino acids. The trim removed 3 bases at V and 3 bases at J, leaving 7 bases unmatched. Germline V CDR1 and CDR2: MNHEY, SVGEGT. The CDR3, as DNA: TGTGCCAGCAGTTATGTCCGGGACAGATACACTGAAGCTTTCTTT. Amino acids: CASSYVRDRYTEAFF.

In this sample, this clonotype turned up a few times. The chain uses TRBV29-1 and TRBJ1-2; D gene uncertain. The CDR3 has 13 amino acids. Trimming removed 0 bases at V and 3 bases at J, with 8 bases between. Germline values: CDR1 SQVTM, CDR2 ANQGSEA. The CDR3 protein is CSVEDLSHYGYTF. The CDR3 coding sequence is TGCAGCGTTGAAGATCTGTCCCACTATGGCTACACCTTC.

This rearrangement joins TRBV4-3 to TRBJ2-3; no definite D call. This CDR3 region has 16 residues. V gave up 1 base and J gave up 4 bases, with 15 bases separating them. Looked up from germline, CDR1 is LGHNA and CDR2 is YSLEER. CDR3 protein: CASSQGAAREADTQYF. In DNA form, the CDR3 reads TGCGCCAGCAGCCAAGGGGCGGCAAGGGAAGCAGATACGCAGTATTTT.

This clonotype was counted a few times. This chain uses TRBV11-2 with TRBJ2-7; D is uncertain. Trimming stripped 6 bases from V and 5 bases from J, with 8 bases between. The CDR3 sequence is 11 residues long. Per germline, CDR1 SGHAT and CDR2 FQNNGV. In nucleotides, the CDR3 is TGTGCCAGCAGAGAGTGGAACGAGCAGTACTTC. Its protein product is CASREWNEQYF.